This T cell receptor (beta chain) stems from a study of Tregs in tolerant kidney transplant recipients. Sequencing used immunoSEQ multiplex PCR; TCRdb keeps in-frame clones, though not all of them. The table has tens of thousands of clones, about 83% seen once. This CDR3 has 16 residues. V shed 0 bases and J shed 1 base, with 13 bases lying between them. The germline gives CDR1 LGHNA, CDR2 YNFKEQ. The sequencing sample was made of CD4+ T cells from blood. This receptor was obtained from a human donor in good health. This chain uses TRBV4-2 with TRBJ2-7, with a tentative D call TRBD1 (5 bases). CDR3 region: CASSQETAGLSYEQYF. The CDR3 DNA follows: TGTGCCAGCAGCCAAGAGACGGCAGGGTTATCCTACGAGCAGTACTTC.